This entry describes one T cell receptor (beta chain). Its antigen is not identified. Germline loops: CDR1 MNHEY, CDR2 SMNVEV (reference sequence). This CDR3 has 12 residues. V gave up 5 bases and J gave up 7 bases; unmatched junction bases: 2. This sample is part of a study of blood T cells in healthy people across ages. Sample-barcoded 5' priming and a J-beta primer mix drove a second PCR of roughly 7 to 11 cycles. In TCRdb, the 5' RACE reads were re-called with MiXCR into one record per CDR3 protein. The sample consists of some 850,000 distinct CDR3 sequences, 25% to 30% of them appearing once. With each sample, at least 6 micrograms of total RNA were extracted. General observations from the study: What prevented conclusive comparison of naive and antigen-experienced cells was that PBMCs were unsorted.

The sample also formed part of further work on T cells of mothers and their children.

This TCR was recovered from a boy aged 5-17 years in good health. V usage is TRBV27 and J usage is TRBJ1-2; 9 bases agree with TRBD1. Sequencing was performed on blood. The CDR3 DNA reads as TGTGCCAGCAGTGGGGACAGGGTTGGCTACACCTTC. Translation gives CASSGDRVGYTF.